This T cell receptor beta chain was recorded in a study of cytomegalovirus exposure and HLA in healthy donors. The wider study: Previous work identified roughly 120 million unique TCR beta sequences from roughly 170 million T cells. Overall study results and limits: TCR beta sequences reportedly predicted most subjects' HLA-A and HLA-B alleles accurately. Productive rates of about 90% or about 30% were seen for most TCR beta V segments in an earlier analysis.

Per the germline V gene, CDR1 is SGHTA and CDR2 is FQGNSA. The length of the CDR3 is 13 residues. Turning to this clone: The antigen is not known.

PCR primers comprised 60 Vbeta and 13 Jbeta primers. Profiling relied on immunoSEQ multiplex PCR, and the TCRdb table lists in-frame clones only, not all of them. The sample has a few hundred thousand clones; about 90% are singletons. The material sequenced was PBMCs. The rearrangement links TRBV7-2 to TRBJ2-5; 8 positions match TRBD2. The DNA end is more similar to TRBJ2-7, so the J call may be wrong. This TCR was recovered from a girl aged 2-9 years in good health and CMV-seronegative. The CDR3 DNA is TGTGCCAGCAGCTCGGGACTAGGCTACGAGCAGTACTTC. This gives the protein CASSSGLGYEQYF.